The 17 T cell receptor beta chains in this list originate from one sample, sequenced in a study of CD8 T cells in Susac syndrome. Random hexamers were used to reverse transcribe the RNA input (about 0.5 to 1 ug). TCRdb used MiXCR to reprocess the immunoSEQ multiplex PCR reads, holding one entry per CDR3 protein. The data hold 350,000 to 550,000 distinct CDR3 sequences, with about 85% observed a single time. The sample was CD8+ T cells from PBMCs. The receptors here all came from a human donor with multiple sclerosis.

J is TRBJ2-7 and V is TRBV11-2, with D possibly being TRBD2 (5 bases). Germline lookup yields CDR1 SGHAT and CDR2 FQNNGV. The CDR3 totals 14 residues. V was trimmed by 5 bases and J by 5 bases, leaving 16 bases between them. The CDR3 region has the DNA TGTGCCAGCAGCCCCCCGGTAGGACTTGACGAGCAGTACTTC. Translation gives CASSPPVGLDEQYF.

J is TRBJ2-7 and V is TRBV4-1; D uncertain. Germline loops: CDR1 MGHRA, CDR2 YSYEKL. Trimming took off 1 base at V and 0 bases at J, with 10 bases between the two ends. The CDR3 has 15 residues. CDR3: CASSQAVGSSYEQYF. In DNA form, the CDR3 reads TGCGCCAGCAGCCAAGCCGTCGGCAGCTCCTACGAGCAGTACTTC.

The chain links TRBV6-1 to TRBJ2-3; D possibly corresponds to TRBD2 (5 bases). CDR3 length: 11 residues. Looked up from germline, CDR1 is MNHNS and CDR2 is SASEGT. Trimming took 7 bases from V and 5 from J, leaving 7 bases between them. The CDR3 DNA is TGTGCCAGCAACGGGGAAGATACGCAGTATTTT. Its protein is CASNGEDTQYF.

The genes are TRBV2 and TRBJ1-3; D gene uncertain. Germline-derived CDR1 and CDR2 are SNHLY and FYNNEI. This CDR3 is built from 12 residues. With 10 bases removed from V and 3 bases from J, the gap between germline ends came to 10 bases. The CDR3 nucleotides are TGTGCCACCCAGACGTTTGGAAACACCATATATTTT. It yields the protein CATQTFGNTIYF. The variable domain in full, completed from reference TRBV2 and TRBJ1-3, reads EPEVTQTPSHQVTQMGQEVILRCVPISNHLYFYWYRQILGQKVEFLVSFYNNEISEKSEIFDDQFSVERPDGSNFTLKIRSTKLEDSAMYFCATQTFGNTIYFGEGSWLTVV.

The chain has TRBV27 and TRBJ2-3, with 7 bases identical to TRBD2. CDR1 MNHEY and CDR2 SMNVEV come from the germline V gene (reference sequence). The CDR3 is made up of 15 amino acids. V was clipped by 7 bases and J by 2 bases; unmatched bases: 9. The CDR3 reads CASNVEAGPTDTQYF. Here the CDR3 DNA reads TGTGCCAGCAACGTCGAAGCGGGACCCACAGATACGCAGTATTTT.

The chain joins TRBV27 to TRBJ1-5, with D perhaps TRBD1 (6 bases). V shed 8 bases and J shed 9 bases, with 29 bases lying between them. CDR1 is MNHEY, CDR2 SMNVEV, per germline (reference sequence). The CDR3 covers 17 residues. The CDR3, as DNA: TGTGCCAGCGCCTTGGGGGGGGCGGCCTTCCCCACGATGCCCCAGCATTTT. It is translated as CASALGGAAFPTMPQHF.

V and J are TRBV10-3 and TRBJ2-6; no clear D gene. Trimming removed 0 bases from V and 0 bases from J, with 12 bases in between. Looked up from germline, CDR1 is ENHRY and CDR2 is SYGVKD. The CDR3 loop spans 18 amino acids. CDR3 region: CAISESGGPPSGANVLTF. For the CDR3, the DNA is TGTGCCATCAGTGAGTCGGGCGGTCCGCCCTCTGGGGCCAACGTCCTGACTTTC.

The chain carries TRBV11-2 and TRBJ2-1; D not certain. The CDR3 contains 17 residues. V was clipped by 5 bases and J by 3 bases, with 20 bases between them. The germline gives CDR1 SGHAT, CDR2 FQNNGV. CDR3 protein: CASSNPRMADFYNEQFF. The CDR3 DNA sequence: TGTGCCAGCAGCAACCCCCGCATGGCGGATTTCTACAATGAGCAGTTCTTC.

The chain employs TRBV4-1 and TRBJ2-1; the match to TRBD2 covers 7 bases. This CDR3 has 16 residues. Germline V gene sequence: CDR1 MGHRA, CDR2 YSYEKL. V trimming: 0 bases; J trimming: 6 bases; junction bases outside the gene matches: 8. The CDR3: CASSQDLGEGVNEQFF. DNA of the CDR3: TGCGCCAGCAGCCAAGATCTGGGGGAGGGAGTCAATGAGCAGTTCTTC.

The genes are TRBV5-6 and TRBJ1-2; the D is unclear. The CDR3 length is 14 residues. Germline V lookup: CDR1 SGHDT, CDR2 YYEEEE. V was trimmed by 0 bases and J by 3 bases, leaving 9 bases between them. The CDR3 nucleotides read TGTGCCAGCAGCTTGGACAAAGTTTACTATGGCTACACCTTC. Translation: CASSLDKVYYGYTF.

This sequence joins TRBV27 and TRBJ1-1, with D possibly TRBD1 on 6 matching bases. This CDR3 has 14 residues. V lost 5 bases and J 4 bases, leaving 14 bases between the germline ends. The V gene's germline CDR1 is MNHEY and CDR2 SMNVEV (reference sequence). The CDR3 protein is CASSQQGGPTEAFF. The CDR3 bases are TGTGCCAGCAGTCAACAGGGAGGTCCCACTGAAGCTTTCTTT.

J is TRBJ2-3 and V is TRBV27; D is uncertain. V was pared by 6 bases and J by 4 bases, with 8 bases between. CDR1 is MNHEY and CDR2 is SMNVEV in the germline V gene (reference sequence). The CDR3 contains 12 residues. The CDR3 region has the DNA TGTGCCAGCAGCAGACTGTCAGATACGCAGTATTTT. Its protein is CASSRLSDTQYF.

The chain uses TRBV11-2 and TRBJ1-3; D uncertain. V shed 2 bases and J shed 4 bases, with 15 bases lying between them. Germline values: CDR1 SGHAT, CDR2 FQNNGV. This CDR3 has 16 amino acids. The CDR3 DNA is TGTGCCAGCAGCTTAACCGGTTTCCAATTAGGAAACACCATATATTTT. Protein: CASSLTGFQLGNTIYF. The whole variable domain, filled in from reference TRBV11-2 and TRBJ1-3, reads EAGVAQSPRYKIIEKRQSVAFWCNPISGHATLYWYQQILGQGPKLLIQFQNNGVVDDSQLPKDRFSAERLKGVDSTLKIQPAKLEDSAVYLCASSLTGFQLGNTIYFGEGSWLTVV.

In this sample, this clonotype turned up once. In nucleotides, the CDR3 is TGTGCCAGCAGCTTAGGGGGACTAGCGGACCCCAACAATGAGCAGTTCTTC. Its translation is CASSLGGLADPNNEQFF. The rearrangement uses TRBV7-9 and TRBJ2-1; 11 nucleotides match TRBD2. The CDR3 contains 17 residues. The ends lost 1 base at V and 5 bases at J; junction bases unmatched: 7. The germline CDR1 and CDR2 sequences are SEHNR and FQNEAQ (reference sequence). Full variable domain (outside the CDR3, taken from reference TRBV7-9 and TRBJ2-1): DTGVSQNPRHKITKRGQNVTFRCDPISEHNRLYWYRQTLGQGPEFLTYFQNEAQLEKSRLLSDRFSAERPKGSFSTLEIQRTEQGDSAMYLCASSLGGLADPNNEQFFGPGTRLTVL.

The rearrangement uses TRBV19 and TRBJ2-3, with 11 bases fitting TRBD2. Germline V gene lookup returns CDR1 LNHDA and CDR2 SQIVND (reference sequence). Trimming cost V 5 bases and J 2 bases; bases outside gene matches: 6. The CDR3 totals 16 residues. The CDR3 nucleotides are TGTGCCAGTAGTGTCGGGACTAGCGGCCCCACAGATACGCAGTATTTT. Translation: CASSVGTSGPTDTQYF.

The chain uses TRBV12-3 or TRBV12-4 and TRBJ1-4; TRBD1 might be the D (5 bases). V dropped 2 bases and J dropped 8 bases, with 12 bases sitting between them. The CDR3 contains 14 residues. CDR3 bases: TGTGCCAGCAGTTTATTGGGGGAGGCAGAAAAACTGTTTTTT. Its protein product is CASSLLGEAEKLFF.

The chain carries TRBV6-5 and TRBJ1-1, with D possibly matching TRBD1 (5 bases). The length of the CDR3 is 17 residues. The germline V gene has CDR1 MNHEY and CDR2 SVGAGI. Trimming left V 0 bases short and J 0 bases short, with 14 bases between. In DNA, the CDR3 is TGTGCCAGCAGTTACTCTTGGGCAGGGCCAATGAACACTGAAGCTTTCTTT. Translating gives CASSYSWAGPMNTEAFF.